This T cell receptor (beta chain) was recovered during a study of shared clonotypes between healthy human individuals. Study overall: Participating donors consisted of a couple of women and a few men aged 18 to 49.

V lost 5 bases and J lost 5; bases outside the gene matches: 12. Germline CDR1 is SGHNT and CDR2 is YYREEE (reference sequence). CDR3 length equals 16 residues. Profiling relied on immunoSEQ multiplex PCR, and the TCRdb table lists in-frame clones only, not all of them. The table records roughly 2 million clones, approximately 94% of them present only once. The sequence was collected from a man aged 18 to 30 in good health. What was sequenced was naive CD4+ T cells sorted from blood. The subset was: CD45RA+ positively selected. The V and J genes are TRBV5-4 and TRBJ1-1; 10 nucleotides match TRBD1. The DNA of the CDR3 is TGTGCCAGCAGTTATGGGGGCCGACAGGGGGCAACTGAAGCTTTCTTT. Translation: CASSYGGRQGATEAFF.